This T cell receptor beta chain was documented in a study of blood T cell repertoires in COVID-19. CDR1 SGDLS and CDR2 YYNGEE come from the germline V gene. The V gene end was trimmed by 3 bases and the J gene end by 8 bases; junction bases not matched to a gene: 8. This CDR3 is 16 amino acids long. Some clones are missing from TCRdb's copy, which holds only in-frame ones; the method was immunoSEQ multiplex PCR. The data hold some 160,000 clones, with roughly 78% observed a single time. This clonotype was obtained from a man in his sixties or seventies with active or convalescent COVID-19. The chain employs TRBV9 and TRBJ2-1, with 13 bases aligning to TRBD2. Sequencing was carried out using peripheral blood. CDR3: CASSDGTSGMFYEQFF. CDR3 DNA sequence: TGTGCCAGCAGCGATGGGACTAGCGGGATGTTCTATGAGCAGTTCTTC.